The 20 T cell receptor beta chains below all came from one sample that was sequenced in a study of blood T cell repertoires in COVID-19. Sequencing used immunoSEQ multiplex PCR; TCRdb keeps in-frame clones, though not all of them. The sample consists of approximately 130,000 clones, approximately 86% of them appearing once. Sequencing was performed on peripheral blood. The receptor source for this set is a woman aged 45 to 65 who had recovered from COVID-19.

This clone occurred once. The rearrangement uses TRBV4-3 and TRBJ2-2, with D maybe TRBD1 (5 bases). The CDR3 spans 18 residues. The germline V gene encodes CDR1 LGHNA and CDR2 YSLEER. Deletions cut 1 base from V and 1 base from J, with 16 bases between. This CDR3 is CASSQVGAAGLNTGELFF. The DNA of the CDR3 is TGCGCCAGCAGCCAAGTTGGGGCTGCCGGTCTGAACACCGGGGAGCTGTTTTTT.

This rearrangement joins TRBV30 to TRBJ2-7, with D possibly TRBD2 on 7 matching bases. Germline-derived CDR1 and CDR2 are GTSNPN and SVGIG (reference sequence). The CDR3 contains 14 residues. Trimming stripped 3 bases from V and 5 bases from J, with 17 bases between. DNA for the CDR3: TGTGCCTGGAGACCCCTGGGGGGGCTCGACGAGCAGTACTTC. This sequence encodes CAWRPLGGLDEQYF.

Here the CDR3 reads CASSFLRGPNYGYTF. CDR3 bases: TGTGCCAGCAGCTTCCTTCGAGGGCCCAACTATGGCTACACCTTC. This chain connects TRBV7-9 to TRBJ1-2; no clear D. Germline V gene data show CDR1 as SEHNR and CDR2 as FQNEAQ (reference sequence). The length of the CDR3 is 15 residues. Trimming pared 3 bases from V and 2 bases from J, leaving 13 bases between.

This rearrangement joins TRBV10-3 to TRBJ1-2; TRBD1 matches at 7 bases. V gave up 9 bases and J gave up 6 bases; unmatched junction bases: 10. This CDR3 spans 13 amino acids. The germline V gene has CDR1 ENHRY and CDR2 SYGVKD. The CDR3 coding sequence is TGTGCCATTCAACCGACAGGGTTCGATGGCTACACCTTC. It is translated as CAIQPTGFDGYTF.

This chain uses TRBV6-2 or TRBV6-3 with TRBJ1-1, with D hard to call. The CDR3 sequence is 14 residues long. V was pared by 1 base and J by 6 bases, with 12 bases between. CDR1 and CDR2 (germline): MNHEY, SVGEGT. CDR3 in amino acids: CASSYLRGTAEAFF. CDR3 bases: TGTGCCAGCAGTTACTTACGGGGTACGGCTGAAGCTTTCTTT.

The V and J genes are TRBV4-1 and TRBJ2-2; 15 bases map to TRBD2. This CDR3 region has 17 residues. V gave up 3 bases and J gave up 1 base; unmatched junction bases: 0. Germline V gene lookup returns CDR1 MGHRA and CDR2 YSYEKL. The CDR3 DNA is TGCGCCAGCAGCCAGGGACTAGCGGGAGGGAACACCGGGGAGCTGTTTTTT. It specifies CASSQGLAGGNTGELFF.

The rearrangement joins TRBV11-2 to TRBJ2-7; 7 bases agree with TRBD1. The germline gives CDR1 SGHAT, CDR2 FQNNGV. The V segment lost 5 bases and the J segment 3 bases; nucleotides outside the gene matches: 7. CDR3 length: 14 amino acids. The DNA for the CDR3 is TGTGCCAGCAGCCCGACAGGGAAGGGCTACGAGCAGTACTTC. Its translation is CASSPTGKGYEQYF.

The chain recombines TRBV11-2 with TRBJ2-3, with a possible D match to TRBD1 (6 bases). In germline, CDR1 is SGHAT, CDR2 FQNNGV. The V end lost 7 bases, the J end lost 0 bases, and 11 bases lay between the germline ends. This CDR3 region has 14 residues. The DNA of the CDR3 is TGTGCCAGCAAGGGGACATTAAGCACAGATACGCAGTATTTT. Its protein product is CASKGTLSTDTQYF. The complete variable domain, with remaining parts taken from reference TRBV11-2 and TRBJ2-3, reads EAGVAQSPRYKIIEKRQSVAFWCNPISGHATLYWYQQILGQGPKLLIQFQNNGVVDDSQLPKDRFSAERLKGVDSTLKIQPAKLEDSAVYLCASKGTLSTDTQYFGPGTRLTVL.

The genes are TRBV3-1 (or the pseudogene TRBV3-2) and TRBJ1-2; the match to TRBD1 covers 8 bases. This CDR3 spans 16 amino acids. The germline V gene encodes CDR1 LGHDT and CDR2 YNNKEL (reference sequence). Unmatched junction bases numbered 4, after V lost 1 base and J lost 0 bases. The CDR3: CASSQGAGGPNYGYTF. The CDR3 nucleotides read TGTGCCAGCAGCCAAGGGGCAGGGGGCCCTAACTATGGCTACACCTTC.

This clone has a single count. The rearrangement links TRBV5-6 to TRBJ1-1; a possible D gene is TRBD1 (5 bases). Germline V lookup: CDR1 SGHDT, CDR2 YYEEEE. V was cut by 1 base and J by 11 bases, with 15 bases left in between. CDR3 length equals 13 residues. CDR3 loop: CASSLKQGLGAFF. CDR3 bases: TGTGCCAGCAGCTTGAAGCAGGGCCTGGGGGCTTTCTTT.

The V call is TRBV19, the J call TRBJ1-6; D gene ambiguous. V was cut by 1 base and J by 7 bases, with 8 bases left in between. The CDR3 totals 14 residues. Germline CDR1 reads LNHDA; CDR2 reads SQIVND (reference sequence). CDR3 DNA sequence: TGTGCCAGTAGTATAGGGTATCAGAATTCACCCCTCCACTTT. This sequence encodes CASSIGYQNSPLHF.

The chain recombines TRBV27 with TRBJ1-6; perhaps TRBD1 as D (5 bases). Trimming cost V 0 bases and J 4 bases, with 16 bases left between them. Germline assignment: CDR1 MNHEY and CDR2 SMNVEV (reference sequence). The CDR3 covers 18 residues. The CDR3, as DNA: TGTGCCAGCAGTTTATCGAGTCCATATGGGGGGTATAATTCACCCCTCCACTTT. It is translated as CASSLSSPYGGYNSPLHF.

The chain employs TRBV7-9 and TRBJ2-5; D gene ambiguous. The germline V gene encodes CDR1 SEHNR and CDR2 FQNEAQ (reference sequence). V lost 2 bases and J 4 bases, leaving 11 bases between the germline ends. This CDR3 is 14 amino acids long. The CDR3 DNA sequence: TGTGCCAGCAGCTTATCGAGGTCGACAGAGACCCAGTACTTC. Translating gives CASSLSRSTETQYF.

On this clone itself: Germline is not matched at one junction end, which may reflect a read error. CDR3 coding DNA: TGTGCCTGGAGTAACGTTATCGTCGAGATCTTT. This sequence encodes CAWSNVIVEIF. This chain joins TRBV30 and TRBJ1-1; D not certain. Germline V gene lookup returns CDR1 GTSNPN and CDR2 SVGIG (reference sequence). This CDR3 is built from 11 residues.

V and J are TRBV7-6 and TRBJ2-2, with 10 bases that match TRBD1. Germline CDR1 reads SGHVS; CDR2 reads FNYEAQ. V shed 4 bases, J shed 4 bases, and the junction held 6 bases outside the gene matches. The CDR3 spans 16 residues. Written as DNA, the CDR3 is TGTGCCAGCAGCTCCGGACAGGGGGGTCTCACCGGGGAGCTGTTTTTT. Residues: CASSSGQGGLTGELFF.

The V and J genes are TRBV11-3 and TRBJ2-1; 9 positions agree with TRBD2. The germline CDR1 and CDR2 sequences are SGHNT and YENEEA. The CDR3 has 15 residues. With V trimmed by 5 bases and J by 7 bases, 9 bases remained unmatched. CDR3 in amino acids: CASSKGASGINEQFF. DNA for the CDR3: TGTGCCAGCAGCAAGGGGGCTAGCGGGATAAATGAGCAGTTCTTC. The variable domain in full, completed from reference TRBV11-3 and TRBJ2-1, reads EAGVVQSPRYKIIEKKQPVAFWCNPISGHNTLYWYLQNLGQGPELLIRYENEEAVDDSQLPKDRFSAERLKGVDSTLKIQPAELGDSAVYLCASSKGASGINEQFFGPGTRLTVL.

This clone was counted once. The chain links TRBV7-9 to TRBJ2-3, with 7 bases that match TRBD1. V lost 5 bases, J lost 4 bases, and 12 bases stayed unmatched. Germline V gene lookup returns CDR1 SEHNR and CDR2 FQNEAQ (reference sequence). This CDR3 has 16 amino acids. The CDR3 reads CASSRPTGFKADTQYF. As DNA, the CDR3 is TGTGCCAGCAGCCGACCGACAGGGTTCAAGGCAGATACGCAGTATTTT.

This sequence joins TRBV24-1 and TRBJ2-5; 7 bases match TRBD1. The junction had 10 bases not matched to a gene; V was cut back by 4 bases and J by 3 bases. Germline values: CDR1 KGHDR, CDR2 SFDVKD. The CDR3 runs 16 residues. CDR3 region: CATSDPATGIEETQYF. The CDR3 nucleotides are TGTGCCACCAGTGACCCTGCGACAGGGATTGAAGAGACCCAGTACTTC.

The chain employs TRBV25-1 and TRBJ2-1; 8 positions match TRBD2. Germline-derived CDR1 and CDR2 are MGHDK and SYGVNS. The CDR3 has 17 residues. Losses at the gene ends were 0 bases for V and 0 bases for J; bases not matched to a gene: 4. The DNA for the CDR3 is TGTGCCAGCAGTGAATACGGACGGGGGGGCTCCTACAATGAGCAGTTCTTC. Translating it yields CASSEYGRGGSYNEQFF.

This clone has more than one count but fewer than ten. This chain uses TRBV18 with TRBJ1-1; D not certain. Trimming removed 2 bases at V and 5 bases at J, with 6 bases between. Germline CDR1 is KGHSH and CDR2 is LQKENI. CDR3 length: 12 residues. The CDR3 sequence: CASSPRATEAFF. DNA of the CDR3: TGTGCCAGCTCACCAAGAGCGACTGAAGCTTTCTTT.